This T cell receptor (beta chain) emerged from a study of blood T cell repertoires in COVID-19. Looking at the study overall: Acute-phase and convalescent COVID-19 samples originated in the United States, Italy and Spain. PBMCs, B-cell-depleted T cells, or T cells provided the cDNA or gDNA that made up the material.

The repertoire was sequenced with immunoSEQ multiplex PCR; TCRdb's copy has only in-frame clones and lacks some. The sample shows approximately 100,000 clones, approximately 90% of them seen only once. The CDR3 consists of 12 residues. Germline CDR1 reads ENHRY; CDR2 reads SYGVKD. V was trimmed by 6 bases and J by 6 bases, leaving 11 bases between them. This receptor was taken from a man aged 50 to 60 with acute or convalescent COVID-19. The sequenced material came from peripheral blood. The chain links TRBV10-3 to TRBJ1-1; no definite D call. In nucleotides, the CDR3 is TGTGCCATCAGCGAGGTGGGCGCTGAAGCTTTCTTT. It yields the protein CAISEVGAEAFF.